This entry is about one T cell receptor beta chain. Its antigen remains unidentified. The PCR contained 60 Vbeta and 13 Jbeta primers. TCRdb keeps only in-frame clones here, not all; method: immunoSEQ multiplex PCR. The sample lists about 270,000 clones; just over 85% were seen once. The ends were cut back, 2 bases at V and 6 bases at J, with 10 bases in the middle. The CDR3 sequence is 13 residues long. CDR1 and CDR2 (germline): MNHEY, SVGAGI. This record belongs to a study of cytomegalovirus exposure and HLA in healthy donors. Overall study results and limits: A later analysis appeared to link common viral pathogens to several of the most significant clusters.

This chain uses TRBV6-5 with TRBJ1-2, with D maybe TRBD1 (6 bases). The sequenced sample consisted of PBMCs. This TCR was sampled from a man aged 35 to 55 in good health and CMV-seropositive. The CDR3: CASSYTGNDGYTF. CDR3 sequence (DNA): TGTGCCAGCAGTTACACAGGGAACGATGGCTACACCTTC.